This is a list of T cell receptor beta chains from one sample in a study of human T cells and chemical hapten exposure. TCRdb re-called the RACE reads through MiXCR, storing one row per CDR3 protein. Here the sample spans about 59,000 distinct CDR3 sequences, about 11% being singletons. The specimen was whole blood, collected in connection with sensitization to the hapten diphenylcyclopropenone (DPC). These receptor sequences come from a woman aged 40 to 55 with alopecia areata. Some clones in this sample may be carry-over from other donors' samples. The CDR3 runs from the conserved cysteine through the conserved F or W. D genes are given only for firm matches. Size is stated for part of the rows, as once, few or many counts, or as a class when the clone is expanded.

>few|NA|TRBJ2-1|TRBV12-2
TGTGCAAGTCGCATCAGGGGGCTGGATGAGCAGTTCTTC
CASRIRGLDEQFF
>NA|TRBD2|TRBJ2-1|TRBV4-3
TGCGCCAGCAGCCAAGTGGGGGAACTAGCGGGGCGATATAATGAGCAGTTCTTC
CASSQVGELAGRYNEQFF
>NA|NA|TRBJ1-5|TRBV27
TGTGCCAGCAAGGACAGACTGAGTAATCAGCCCCAGCATTTT
CASKDRLSNQPQHF
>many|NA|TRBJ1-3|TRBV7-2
TGTGCCAGCAGCTTTGGACCGGGAAACACCATATATTTT
CASSFGPGNTIYF
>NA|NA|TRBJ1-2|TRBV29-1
TGCAGCGTTGAAGGGGGTGGATCGGGAGGCTACACCTTC
CSVEGGGSGGYTF
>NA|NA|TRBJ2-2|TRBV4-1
TGCGCCAGCACCTCCCACACAGGGTCGAACACCGGGGAGCTGTTTTTT
CASTSHTGSNTGELFF
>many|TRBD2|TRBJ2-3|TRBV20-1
TGCAGTGCAGAGGGGGGACTAGCGGTTAGCACAGATACGCAGTATTTT
CSAEGGLAVSTDTQYF
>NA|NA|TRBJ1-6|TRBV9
TGTGCCAGCAGCGTAGGGCCGGGACATTCACCCCTCCACTTT
CASSVGPGHSPLHF
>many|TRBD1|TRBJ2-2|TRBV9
TGTGCCAGCAGCCGCCAGAGGGGGCGGTCCGGGGAGCTGTTTTTT
CASSRQRGRSGELFF
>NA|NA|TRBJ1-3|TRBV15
TGTGCCACCAGCAGAGATAGTGGGAGTGGAAACACCATATATTTT
CATSRDSGSGNTIYF
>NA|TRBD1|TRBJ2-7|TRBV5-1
TGCGCCAGCAGCCCCACCTTGACAGGGGGCTCCTACGAGCAGTACTTC
CASSPTLTGGSYEQYF
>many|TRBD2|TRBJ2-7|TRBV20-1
TGCAGGATAGGAAGCTATACTAGCGGGAGGGCGTACGAGCAGTACTTC
CRIGSYTSGRAYEQYF
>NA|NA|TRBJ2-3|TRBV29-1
TGCAGCGTTACCCGACCCGGATCCACAGATACGCAGTATTTT
CSVTRPGSTDTQYF
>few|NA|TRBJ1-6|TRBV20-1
TGCAGTGCTCCAAGGGACATCGGATTATATAATTCACCCCTCCACTTT
CSAPRDIGLYNSPLHF
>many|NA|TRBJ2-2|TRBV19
TGTGCCAGTACCGAGTACACCGGGGAGCTGTTTTTT
CASTEYTGELFF
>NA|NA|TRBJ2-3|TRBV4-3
TGCGCCAGCAGCCAAGGTCTTCGCACAGATACGCAGTATTTT
CASSQGLRTDTQYF
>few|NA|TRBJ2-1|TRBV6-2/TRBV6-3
TGTGCCAGCAGCCTCGCAGGGGAGGCCTACAATGAGCAGTTCTTC
CASSLAGEAYNEQFF
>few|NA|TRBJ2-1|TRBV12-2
TGTGCAAGTCGCTTTAGGACTAGCGGGATTATAAATGAGCAGTTCTTC
CASRFRTSGIINEQFF
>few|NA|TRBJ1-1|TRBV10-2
TGCGCCAGCACAGGGCACATAAAGAACACTGAAGCTTTCTTT
CASTGHIKNTEAFF
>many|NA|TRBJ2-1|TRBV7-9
TGTGCCAGCAGCTTGATGACGGGGGTCTGGTTCTTC
CASSLMTGVWFF
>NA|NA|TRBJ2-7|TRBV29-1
TGCAGCGTTAAAACAGGCCCCTACGAGCAGTACTTC
CSVKTGPYEQYF
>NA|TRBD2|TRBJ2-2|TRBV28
TGTGCCAGCAGCTCCAGTACGACTAGCGGGACTACCGGGGAGCTGTTTTTT
CASSSSTTSGTTGELFF
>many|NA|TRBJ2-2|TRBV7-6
TGTGCCAGCGGACGACAGCTTACCGGGGAGCTTTTTTTT
CASGRQLTGELFF
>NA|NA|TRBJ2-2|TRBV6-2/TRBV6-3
TGTGCCAGCAGTTACTACCGACAGAGCACCGGGGAGCTGTTTTTT
CASSYYRQSTGELFF
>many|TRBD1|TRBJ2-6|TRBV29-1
TGCAGCGTTAGGAAGGAGACAGGGATCTCTGGGGCCAACGTCCTGACTTTC
CSVRKETGISGANVLTF
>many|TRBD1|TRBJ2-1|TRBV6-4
TGTGCCAGCAAAGGACAGGGGGCTACGGGTGAGCAGTTCTTC
CASKGQGATGEQFF